This T cell receptor beta chain was identified in a study of PD-L1 blockade in urothelial cancer (dated by TCRdb to 2016 to 2017). For context, the study as a whole: Therapy was started in the mid-2010s for all patients, and atezolizumab 1,200 mg was administered intravenously every 3 weeks. Somatic, immune and clinical correlates of response to PD-L1 blockade with atezolizumab in urothelial cancer were the focus of an exploratory multi-omic analysis. Durable clinical benefit was defined as a progression-free survival longer than 6 months, and TCR features were additionally tested against progression-free survival and overall survival. Durable clinical benefit was achieved by nine patients and was not achieved by 20 patients. Blood samples gave a median of about 150,000 T cells and some 83,000 unique TCRs, with a median clonality of approximately 0.08. In the same patients, whole exome sequencing and RNA sequencing of pretreatment tumors were performed in addition to TCR sequencing. About nine tenths of the roughly 29 patients were identified as males with urothelial cancer of bladder origin, and a prior smoking history was reported by 18 of 29 patients. An ECOG performance status of 0 or 1 was recorded for the patients, and 0 to 3 prior chemotherapy regimens had been received by the patients. Blood samples were analyzed at 3 weeks after treatment start (second dose) and at 6 weeks after treatment start. Around 29 patients had pretreatment blood TCR-seq, around 25 had at least one posttreatment blood collection, and around 25 had tumor TCR-seq. TCR sequencing covered pretreatment tumor samples and matched, serially collected peripheral blood taken before and after atezolizumab treatment. Overall results and qualifications from the work: Improved progression-free and overall survival was associated with having pretreatment peripheral blood TCR clonality below the median. At 3 weeks after the start of treatment, tumor-associated TCR clones in peripheral blood had expanded more in patients with durable benefit (n ≈ 24, p = 0.022). Because the sample size was small (n ≈ 31) and many exploratory analyses were performed, the results are intended to be hypothesis-generating.

The meaning of the sample's time point label: peripheral blood 6 weeks after treatment start. A cohort of about 30 patients with locally advanced or metastatic urothelial carcinoma, treated at Memorial Sloan Kettering on a trial protocol, was included. Peripheral blood mononuclear cells were collected pretreatment and during treatment, with between 1 and 8 total time points obtained per patient. The Qiagen DNeasy Blood extraction kit was used to purify genomic DNA from total PBMCs and tumor samples. Collected pretreatment and during treatment, PBMCs were isolated and stored as previously described. As to this clone: What antigen it recognizes has not been identified. No clone much larger than this one lies a single base away; base qualities are absent.

The CDR3 runs 16 amino acids, cysteine and phenylalanine included. The read is trimmed to its CDR3 DNA, 48 bases read in frame from base 1. CDR1 MDHEN and CDR2 SYDVKM were looked up in the germline V gene. V lost 1 base and J lost 1 base, and the count of bases not matched to a germline gene is 5. Each PCR received spiked-in synthetic TCR analog templates so that absolute template abundance could be estimated from read counts. Using the immunoSEQ assay, TCRbeta CDR3 regions were amplified from genomic DNA with bias-controlled V and J gene primers. Sequencing of rearranged TCRbeta segments was done at approximately 20X coverage. Per the authors' processing: Sequencing errors were corrected by clustering and CDR3s were annotated against IMGT to assign V, D and J genes. Downstream analyses used only productive TCRbeta rearrangements and left out out-of-frame or stop-codon sequences. Clonality was calculated as one minus the Shannon entropy normalized by the log of the number of unique productive sequences. Clones differing between time points or between blood and tumor were identified by Fisher's exact test with Benjamini-Hochberg correction at adjusted p below 0.01. Held by TCRdb, this immuneACCESS table contains in-frame sequences only and omits some clones. Under half of the omission traces to an unresolved V gene where checked; the cause of the rest is unknown. For V, J and clone size, that table is used; D and trimming come from the DNA. Recorded for this sample are under 85,000 clones; approximately 90% of them occurred a single time. The top ten hold roughly 0.9% of the sample.

Sequencing was performed on PBMCs, taken around atezolizumab (anti-PD-L1) treatment. The receptor's source is an elderly woman with urothelial cancer. The sequence joins TRBV28 to TRBJ2-3; TRBD1 agrees with 7 junctional bases. Read as DNA, the sequence is TGTGCCAGCAGTTTATTAGACAGGGTGGGCACAGATACGCAGTATTTT. This is translated as CASSLLDRVGTDTQYF. Full variable domain (CDR3 extended with the reference TRBV28 and TRBJ2-3 proteins): DVKVTQSSRYLVKRTGEKVFLECVQDMDHENMFWYRQDPGLGLRLIYFSYDVKMKEKGDIPEGYSVSREKKERFSLILESASTNQTSMYLCASSLLDRVGTDTQYFGPGTRLTVL.